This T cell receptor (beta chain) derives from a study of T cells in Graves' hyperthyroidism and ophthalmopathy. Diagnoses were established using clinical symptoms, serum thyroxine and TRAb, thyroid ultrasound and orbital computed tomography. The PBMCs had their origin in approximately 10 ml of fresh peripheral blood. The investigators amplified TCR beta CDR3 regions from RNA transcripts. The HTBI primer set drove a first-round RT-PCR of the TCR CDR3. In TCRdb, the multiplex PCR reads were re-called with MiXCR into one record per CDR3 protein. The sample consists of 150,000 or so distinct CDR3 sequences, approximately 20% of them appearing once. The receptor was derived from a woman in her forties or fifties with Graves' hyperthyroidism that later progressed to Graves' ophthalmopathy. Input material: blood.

The CDR3 nucleotides read TGCGCCAGCAGCTTCGGTACAGGGGACAGGGCTGGCTACACCTTC. Translation gives CASSFGTGDRAGYTF. The chain carries TRBV5-1 and TRBJ1-2; 9 nucleotides match TRBD1. Per the germline V gene, CDR1 is SGHRS and CDR2 is YFSETQ. V was pared by 2 bases and J by 7 bases, with 9 bases of the junction left unmatched. The CDR3 is made up of 15 amino acids.